The following is a T cell receptor (beta chain) sequence with its context. This clone occurred once. The target of this receptor is not known. The input lacks base qualities; no much larger clone sits a single base away. The sample belongs to a study of T cell responses to AZD1222 COVID-19 vaccine (dated by TCRdb to about 2021). Study-level background: AZD1222 recipients with second doses at about 4 weeks or about 12 weeks were pooled, because spike-specific TCR depth and breadth did not differ between schedules. A total of 230 to 250 trial participants underwent TCR sequencing, of whom approximately 200 had received two doses of AZD1222 and about 26 had received two doses of the MenACWY control vaccine. Trial participants were enrolled into age subgroups of 18-55, 56-69 and 70-plus years, which contained 148, 28 and 57 TCR-sequenced participants, respectively. On the study overall, not on this receptor specifically: Only five or six AZD1222 recipients were SARS-CoV-2 seropositive at baseline, limiting conclusions about previously exposed vaccinees. Because no samples from the day 14 peak response were available, repertoires could be characterized only after the peak T cell response. Participants were mostly white British, with more females than males. The authors suggested clonal diversity may have been underestimated. Reportedly, almost half of the unique spike-specific TCRs recognized epitopes lying outside the regions that are mutated in the B.1.351 and B.1.1.7 variants. Spike-specific TCR breadth and depth rose significantly after two AZD1222 doses compared with day 0 and with MenACWY recipients. The 56-69-year group was small, and its depth increase did not reach significance, likely because of low power. Vaccine-associated CD4 TCRs spanned the whole spike protein, with dominant responses in regions 160-218 and 743-854.

V is reduced by 3 bases and J by 1 base, leaving a spacing of 10 bases between them. Its CDR3 holds 14 amino acids, cysteine through phenylalanine. The CDR3 DNA has 42 bases and is translated from base 1. Based on the germline V gene, the CDR1 and CDR2 sequences are SGHRS and YFSETQ. The CDR3 regions of human TCRbeta chains were subjected to immunosequencing. In the authors' own workflow: Repertoire TCRs were checked for matches against a reference library of SARS-CoV-2-specific TCRs that had been generated using the MIRA antigen-specificity platform. Breadth meant the fraction of unique TCRs that were SARS-CoV-2-associated, whereas depth meant the fraction of total T cells that were SARS-CoV-2-associated. Using the MIRA data, every spike-specific TCR was mapped to the spike region that the TCR reacted to and assigned to either a CD4 or a CD8 class. Log10-transformed breadth and depth values were compared by one-way ANOVA with Sidak's multiple comparisons tests. The immuneACCESS repertoire file appears here via TCRdb, limited to in-frame rearrangements. These files lack a portion of the clones; in checked studies, under half of the deficit traces to unresolved V genes, and the cause of the others is not known. V and J calls plus clone size are reproduced from that table; the DNA served to infer D and trimming. The sample data list fewer than 150,000 clones, and 89% of these were observed just once. About 4.4% of the sample lies in the top ten.

The sample's time point label, in plain terms: baseline before first vaccination. Vaccinee samples were obtained from the UK trials COV001 and COV002, which included a single-blind randomized controlled phase 2/3 trial of AZD1222 (ChAdOx1 nCoV-19) in healthy adults. Trial participant PBMC samples were collected at day 0 and day 28 after the second dose for TCRbeta chain sequencing. The source material was peripheral blood, sampled on day 0 of AZD1222 vaccination. The chain couples TRBV5-1 to TRBJ1-1, and possibly TRBD1, on 5 matching bases. The source is an adult in good health. Here is the DNA: TGCGCCAGCAGCTCGGGGCCGTCGAACACTGAAGCTTTCTTT. Its translation reads: CASSSGPSNTEAFF.